The source of this TCR beta chain is a study of blood T cell repertoires in COVID-19. Seattle researchers signed up patients amid active infection and tracked them longitudinally. The assay was immunoSEQ multiplex PCR, and TCRdb's table has in-frame clones only and misses some. The repertoire has 80,000 to 95,000 clones, roughly 80% of them found once; the top ten carry roughly 4.8%. Sequences were obtained from peripheral blood. This TCR derives from an older man with COVID-19, enrolled during active disease.

The CDR3 coding sequence is TGTGCCAGCAGTCTAATGACCTACGAGCAGTACTTC. This sequence encodes CASSLMTYEQYF. The rearrangement joins TRBV28 to TRBJ2-7; no reliable D call. Trimming removed 5 bases at V and 2 bases at J, with 7 bases between. The CDR3 sequence is 12 residues long. Germline CDR1 reads MDHEN; CDR2 reads SYDVKM. Variable domain in full (rest from reference TRBV28 and TRBJ2-7): DVKVTQSSRYLVKRTGEKVFLECVQDMDHENMFWYRQDPGLGLRLIYFSYDVKMKEKGDIPEGYSVSREKKERFSLILESASTNQTSMYLCASSLMTYEQYFGPGTRLTVT.